This T cell receptor (beta chain) was found in a study of lymphopenia after photon versus proton radiotherapy. This CDR3 comprises 13 residues. The germline CDR1 and CDR2 sequences are SNHLY and FYNNEI. V was pared by 7 bases and J by 7 bases, with 16 bases between. TCRdb's copy holds only in-frame clones and misses some; the assay was immunoSEQ multiplex PCR. Of about 29,000 clones listed, 87% are singletons. This TCR derives from a woman aged 60-75 years with cholangiocarcinoma. Some clones in this sample may be carry-over from other donors' samples. The input for sequencing was peripheral blood, taken from a patient treated with proton-based radiotherapy. The chain combines TRBV2 with TRBJ2-5, with D possibly being TRBD1 (5 bases). The CDR3 loop reads CASTTVLSGTQYF. CDR3 nucleotides: TGTGCCAGCACGACAGTACTAAGTGGGACCCAGTACTTC.